These T cell receptor beta chains were read from a single sample in a study of shared clonotypes between healthy human individuals. The protocol was immunoSEQ multiplex PCR, while the TCRdb copy is restricted to in-frame clones and leaves out a portion. The repertoire holds roughly 2,500,000 clones, with roughly 93% as singletons. Sequenced: naive CD4+ T cells from PBMCs. The source of these receptors is a man in his late teens or twenties in good health. Some clones in this sample may be carry-over from other donors' samples. Both conserved end residues are part of each CDR3. The D gene is left open where the match is weak. Part of the rows lack a size; the others show once, few, many or a class for expanded clones.

>20|TRBD2|TRBJ2-3|TRBV5-1|-
TGCGCCAGCAGCTCTCGGCCGACTAGCGGGACTCAAGGTAGCACAGATACGCAGTATTTT
CASSSRPTSGTQGSTDTQYF
>14|-|TRBJ2-2|TRBV6-5|few
TGTGCCAGCCTTAATGGCCTCGGCACCGGGGAGCTGTTTTTT
CASLNGLGTGELFF
>14|-|TRBJ2-1|TRBV2|-
TGTGCCAGCAGTGCATCCAGGGTAGTCAATGAGCAGTTCTTC
CASSASRVVNEQFF
>15|-|TRBJ1-2|TRBV5-1|-
TGCGCCAGCAGCTTGGCCCTGGGCCGGTACTATGGCTACACCTTC
CASSLALGRYYGYTF
>16|TRBD2|TRBJ2-7|TRBV5-4|-
TGTGCCAGCAGCGCTGGAAAGCGGGAGAGGTCCTACGAGCAGTACTTC
CASSAGKRERSYEQYF
>13|-|TRBJ2-1|TRBV9|-
TGTGCCAGCAGTCTGAGGGTGGACAATGAGCAGTTCTTC
CASSLRVDNEQFF
>16|-|TRBJ2-7|TRBV21-1|-
TGTGCCAGCAGCAAAGGTCACGGGGGCAGCTCCTACGAGCAGTACTTC
CASSKGHGGSSYEQYF
>16|TRBD1|TRBJ2-3|TRBV5-4|-
TGTGCCAGCAGCTGGAGGACAGGGGCCAACACAGATACGCAGTATTTT
CASSWRTGANTDTQYF
>15|TRBD1|TRBJ2-3|TRBV6-5|-
TGTGCCAGCAGAGACGGACAGGGGGCGAAGACTACGCAGTATTTT
CASRDGQGAKTTQYF
>15|-|TRBJ1-1|TRBV5-1|few
TGCGCCAGCAGCTTGGGCACAGGGAGGAACACTGAAGCTTTCTTT
CASSLGTGRNTEAFF
>12|-|TRBJ1-6|TRBV6-5|-
TGTGCCAGCGCCCTAAGTGTAAGGCCCCTCCACTTT
CASALSVRPLHF
>16|TRBD1|TRBJ2-4|TRBV5-1|-
TGCGCCAGCAGCTTGCCCCAGACAGGGGATAAAAACATTCAGTACTTC
CASSLPQTGDKNIQYF
>16|-|TRBJ1-3|TRBV5-1|-
TGCGCCAGCAGCTTCCGGGACATCGGAGCTGGAAACACCATATATTTT
CASSFRDIGAGNTIYF
>15|-|TRBJ1-5|TRBV2|-
TGTGCCAGCAGTTCCGGACCTGGTAGAAATCAGCCCCAGCATTTT
CASSSGPGRNQPQHF